Presented here are 3 T cell receptor beta chains from one specimen sequenced in a study of blood T cell repertoires in COVID-19. This table comes from immunoSEQ multiplex PCR, and its TCRdb copy is limited to in-frame clones, with some not included. Of around 300,000 clones in the sample, almost 90% were seen once. The sequenced material came from peripheral blood. These receptors all stem from a woman in her twenties or thirties with COVID-19, enrolled during active disease.

V gene TRBV27 combines with J gene TRBJ2-7; weak D call: TRBD2 (6 bases). Per the germline V gene, CDR1 is MNHEY and CDR2 is SMNVEV (reference sequence). With 6 bases removed from V and 5 bases from J, the gap between germline ends came to 14 bases. The CDR3 extends over 13 amino acids. CDR3 in DNA: TGTGCCAGCAGCCCCCATGGGGGGAACGAGCAGTACTTC. Encoded protein: CASSPHGGNEQYF.

The chain recombines TRBV6-5 with TRBJ2-7, with 7 nucleotides matching TRBD1. CDR1 and CDR2 (germline): MNHEY, SVGAGI. The CDR3 consists of 12 residues. After removal of 6 bases from V and 7 bases from J, the junction contained 6 bases not matched to a gene. The CDR3 nucleotides read TGTGCCAGCAGGACAGGGTCGGGAGAGCAGTACTTC. It yields the protein CASRTGSGEQYF.

The rearrangement uses TRBV9 and TRBJ2-5, with D possibly TRBD2 on 6 matching bases. Germline V lookup: CDR1 SGDLS, CDR2 YYNGEE. The CDR3 sequence is 15 residues long. Trimming took 3 bases from V and 1 from J, leaving 13 bases between them. The CDR3 DNA sequence: TGTGCCAGCAGCGACCTGCGGGGCTCCCAAGAGACCCAGTACTTC. Its protein is CASSDLRGSQETQYF.